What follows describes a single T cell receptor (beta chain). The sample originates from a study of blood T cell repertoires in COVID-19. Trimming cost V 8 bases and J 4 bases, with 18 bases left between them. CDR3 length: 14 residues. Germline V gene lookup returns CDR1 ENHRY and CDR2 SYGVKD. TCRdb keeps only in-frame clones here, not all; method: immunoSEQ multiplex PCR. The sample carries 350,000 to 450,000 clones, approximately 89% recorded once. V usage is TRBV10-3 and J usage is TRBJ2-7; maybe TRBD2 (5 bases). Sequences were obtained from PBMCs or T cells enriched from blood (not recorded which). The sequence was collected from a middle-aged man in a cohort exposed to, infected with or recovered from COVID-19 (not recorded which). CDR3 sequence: CAILDPTSNYEQYF. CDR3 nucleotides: TGTGCCATCTTGGACCCAACTAGTAATTACGAGCAGTACTTC.